A single sample gave rise to the 2 T cell receptor beta chains below, sequenced in a study of siplizumab effects on memory and regulatory T cells. Only in-frame clones appear in the TCRdb table, and some are missing; sequencing was by immunoSEQ multiplex PCR. Of more than 45,000 clones in the sample, 85% to 95% were seen once. The source material was CD8+ T cells sorted from blood. These receptors all come from a human donor in good health.

The genes are TRBV9 and TRBJ1-1; 8 bases line up with TRBD1. The CDR3 length is 16 residues. Germline V lookup: CDR1 SGDLS, CDR2 YYNGEE. The V and J ends lost 7 bases and 0 bases, in that order; junction bases with no gene match: 11. The CDR3: CASQSGTGLMNTEAFF. For the CDR3, the DNA is TGTGCCAGCCAATCCGGGACAGGCCTCATGAACACTGAAGCTTTCTTT.

The V gene is TRBV28, the J gene TRBJ1-1; D ambiguous. The CDR3 contains 15 residues. V was clipped by 1 base and J by 2 bases, with 11 bases between them. The germline V gene encodes CDR1 MDHEN and CDR2 SYDVKM. This CDR3 reads CASSLLSGVNTEAFF. CDR3 sequence (DNA): TGTGCCAGCAGTTTATTATCCGGCGTCAACACTGAAGCTTTCTTT.